The T cell receptor (beta chain) under discussion was sequenced for a study of response to subunit inactivated influenza vaccine. Whole-study findings and limits: There was a suggestion from the authors that each seasonal influenza vaccination recruits few new T cells.

A single record per CDR3 protein comes from TCRdb applying MiXCR to the RT-PCR reads. This table holds about 700,000 distinct CDR3 sequences, 14% found once. Remarks on this clonotype: Its antigen is still unknown.

V was trimmed by 3 bases and J by 5 bases, leaving 8 bases between them. This CDR3 has 12 amino acids. Germline values: CDR1 ENHRY, CDR2 SYGVKD. This chain links TRBV10-3 with TRBJ2-7, with D uncertain. Specimen: PBMCs from blood, collected 14 to 15 days before vaccination. The TCR sequence derives from a middle-aged man who received an inactivated influenza vaccine. This chain's CDR3 is CAISDVGNEQYF. The CDR3 DNA reads as TGTGCCATCAGTGATGTGGGGAACGAGCAGTACTTC.